This T cell receptor beta chain was identified in a study of sequential checkpoint blockade in melanoma. The overall study: Arm A got nivolumab then ipilimumab; arm B the reverse, 1:1. Both treatment sequences were followed by maintenance nivolumab.

This clone turned up a few times. The treatment denotes: randomized to nivolumab then ipilimumab (arm A) or the reverse (arm B). DNA-damaging chemotherapy had not been given to any patient beforehand. PBMC sorting kept live CD3+CD8+ cells without CD19 or CD56. The CDR3 loop spans 14 amino acids. Trimming stripped 4 bases from V and 1 base from J, with 12 bases between. The germline V gene has CDR1 SGHNT and CDR2 YYREEE (reference sequence). The method was immunoSEQ multiplex PCR; TCRdb's version includes in-frame clones alone and lacks a portion of them. This sample has tens of thousands of clones, with roughly 88% found just once.

The material was CD8+ T cells sorted from blood (inferred from file names), obtained from a patient given nivolumab and ipilimumab in sequence. The gene calls are TRBV5-4 and TRBJ2-7, with D possibly matching TRBD1 (6 bases). This clonotype was sampled from a human donor with melanoma. The chain's CDR3 is CASSTYRESYEQYF. The CDR3 DNA is TGTGCCAGCAGCACCTACAGGGAGTCCTACGAGCAGTACTTC. The full variable domain, rest sourced from reference TRBV5-4 and TRBJ2-7, is ETGVTQSPTHLIKTRGQQVTLRCSSQSGHNTVSWYQQALGQGPQFIFQYYREEENGRGNFPPRFSGLQFPNYSSELNVNALELDDSALYLCASSTYRESYEQYFGPGTRLTVT.